These T cell receptor beta chains were read from a single sample in a study of T-cell reconstitution after alpha-beta-depleted transplantation in children. TCRdb ran MiXCR on the PCR reads and lists one entry per CDR3 protein. Counted here are about 500,000 distinct CDR3 sequences, over 10% occurring once; the ten biggest clones make up 12% to 15%. The material was PBMCs, mostly from graft donor cells, obtained 180 days after TCRalphabeta/CD19-depleted stem cell transplant. Source of these receptors: a female patient aged 2-10 years who had a stem cell transplant for aplastic anemia, so the T cells may come from the graft donor. Both conserved end residues are part of each CDR3.

>TRBV7-2
CASSLRDSRNSYNEQFF
>TRBV10-3
CAISDARGRTNNEQFF
>TRBV20-1
CSASLTRANEQFF
>TRBV4-3
CASSQDPPWGMTGELFF
>TRBV28
CASSTTSGRAETQYF
>TRBV5-6
CASSLAGGRFTGELFF
>TRBV5-1
CASSSDHPPYEQYF
>TRBV11-3
CASSVSRETQYF
>TRBV29-1
CSVYGNGETQYF
>TRBV12-3/TRBV12-4
CASSLRTSGSYEQYF
>TRBV7-8
CASSFSLVAGGPHEQFF